This entry is about one TCR beta chain. Its antigen is unknown. Trimming shortened V by 2 bases and J by 6 bases, and 6 bases separated the two germline ends. Germline CDR1 reads SGHDT; CDR2 reads YYEEEE. The CDR3 has 11 residues. These data belong to a study of cytomegalovirus exposure and HLA in healthy donors. Study as a whole: From about 180 million T cells, an earlier analysis saw 120 million or so unique TCR beta sequences.

PCR primers comprised 60 Vbeta and 13 Jbeta primers. Assay used: immunoSEQ multiplex PCR; TCRdb lists only in-frame clones, some missing. Recorded here are about 54,000 clones; the top ten clones represent approximately 6.8%. Findings of the study overall: TCR beta sequences reportedly predicted most subjects' HLA-A and HLA-B alleles accurately. Associated with HLA alleles at 0.05 false discovery rate in a later analysis were around 17,000 TCR beta sequences. Being indistinguishable, some V segments were excluded, TRBV6-2 and TRBV6-3 among them.

The TCR comes from a middle-aged woman in good health and CMV-seronegative. V usage is TRBV5-6 and J usage is TRBJ2-7, with D hard to call. Sequences were obtained from PBMCs. The CDR3: CASSFQVEQYF. CDR3 bases: TGTGCCAGCAGCTTCCAGGTCGAGCAGTACTTC.